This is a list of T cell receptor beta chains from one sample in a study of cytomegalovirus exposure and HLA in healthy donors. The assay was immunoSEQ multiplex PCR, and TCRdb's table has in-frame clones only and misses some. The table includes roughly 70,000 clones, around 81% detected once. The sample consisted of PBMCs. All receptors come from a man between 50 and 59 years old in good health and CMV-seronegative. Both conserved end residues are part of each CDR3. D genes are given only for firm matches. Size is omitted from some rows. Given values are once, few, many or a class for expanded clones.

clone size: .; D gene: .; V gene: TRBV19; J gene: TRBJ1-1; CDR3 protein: CASSILGASTEAFF; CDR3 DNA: TGTGCCAGTAGTATCCTGGGGGCGAGCACTGAAGCTTTCTTT
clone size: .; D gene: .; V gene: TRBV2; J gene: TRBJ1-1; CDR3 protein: CASSTDRMNTEAFF; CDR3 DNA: TGTGCCAGCAGTACCGACAGAATGAACACTGAAGCTTTCTTT
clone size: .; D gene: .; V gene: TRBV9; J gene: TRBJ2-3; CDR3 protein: CASSGPPRAASTDTQYF; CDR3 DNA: TGTGCCAGCAGCGGGCCCCCTCGCGCGGCTAGCACAGATACGCAGTATTTT
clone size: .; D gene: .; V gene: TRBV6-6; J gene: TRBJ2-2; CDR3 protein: CASSMDRNTGELFF; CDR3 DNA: TGTGCCAGCAGCATGGACAGGAACACCGGGGAGCTGTTTTTT
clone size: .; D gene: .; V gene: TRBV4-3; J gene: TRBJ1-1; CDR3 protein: CASSHHAGWTEAFF; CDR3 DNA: TGCGCCAGCAGCCATCACGCAGGGTGGACTGAAGCTTTCTTT
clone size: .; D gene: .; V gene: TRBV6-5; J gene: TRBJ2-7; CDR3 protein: CASRVNRAYEQYF; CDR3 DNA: TGTGCCAGCAGAGTTAACAGGGCATACGAGCAGTACTTC
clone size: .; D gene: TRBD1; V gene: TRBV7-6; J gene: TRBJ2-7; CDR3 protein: CASSLSDRSYEQYF; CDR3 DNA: TGTGCCAGCAGCTTATCGGACAGGTCCTACGAGCAGTACTTC
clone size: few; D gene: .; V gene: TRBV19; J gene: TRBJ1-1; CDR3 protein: CASSTGPGLRVPFARTEAFF; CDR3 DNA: TGTGCCAGTAGTACCGGCCCTGGACTTAGGGTCCCTTTTGCGAGAACTGAAGCTTTCTTT
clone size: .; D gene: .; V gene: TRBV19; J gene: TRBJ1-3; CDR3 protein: CASRDQGSGNTIYF; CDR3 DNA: TGTGCCAGTCGCGATCAGGGATCTGGAAACACCATATATTTT
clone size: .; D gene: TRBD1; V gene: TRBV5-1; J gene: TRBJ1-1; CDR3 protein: CASSLDRGYTEAFF; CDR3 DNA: TGCGCCAGCAGCTTGGACAGGGGTTACACTGAAGCTTTCTTT
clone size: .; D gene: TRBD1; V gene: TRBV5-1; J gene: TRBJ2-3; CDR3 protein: CASSPGQGGTDTQYF; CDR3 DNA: TGCGCCAGCAGCCCCGGACAGGGTGGGACAGATACGCAGTATTTT
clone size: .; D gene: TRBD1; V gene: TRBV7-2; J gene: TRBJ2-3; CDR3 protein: CASSPRDRGLLLSTDTQYF; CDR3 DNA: TGTGCCAGCAGCCCCCGGGACAGGGGGCTCCTTCTTTCCACAGATACGCAGTATTTT
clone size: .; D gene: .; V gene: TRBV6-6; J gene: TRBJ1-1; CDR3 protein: CAGRTEMNTEAFF; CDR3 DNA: TGTGCCGGGCGGACAGAGATGAACACTGAAGCTTTCTTT
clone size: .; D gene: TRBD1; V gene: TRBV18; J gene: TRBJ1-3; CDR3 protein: CASSPQGQGPSGNTIYF; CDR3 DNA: TGTGCCAGCTCACCACAGGGACAGGGACCCTCTGGAAACACCATATATTTT
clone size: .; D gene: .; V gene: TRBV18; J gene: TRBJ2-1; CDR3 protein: CASSPLQDNEQFF; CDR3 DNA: TGTGCCAGCTCACCACTACAGGACAATGAGCAGTTCTTC
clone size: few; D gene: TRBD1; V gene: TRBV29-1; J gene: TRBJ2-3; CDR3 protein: CSVNRQGAYTQYF; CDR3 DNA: TGCAGCGTTAATCGACAGGGGGCCTATACGCAGTATTTT
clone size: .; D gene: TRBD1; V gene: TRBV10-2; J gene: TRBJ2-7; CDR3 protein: CASSESGTGSYEQYF; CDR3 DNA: TGCGCCAGCAGTGAGTCAGGGACAGGCTCCTACGAGCAGTACTTC
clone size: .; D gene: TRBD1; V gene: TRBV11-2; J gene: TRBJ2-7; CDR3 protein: CASSPGTGAYEQYF; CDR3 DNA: TGTGCCAGCAGCCCCGGGACAGGGGCATACGAGCAGTACTTC
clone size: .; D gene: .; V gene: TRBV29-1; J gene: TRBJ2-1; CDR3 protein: CSVVRSAAGEQFF; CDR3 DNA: TGCAGCGTTGTAAGATCAGCGGCGGGTGAGCAGTTCTTC
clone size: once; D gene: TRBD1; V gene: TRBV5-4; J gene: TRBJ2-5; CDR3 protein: CASSLVLGQGTQYF; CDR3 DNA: TGTGCCAGCAGCTTGGTTCTCGGACAGGGGACCCAGTACTTC
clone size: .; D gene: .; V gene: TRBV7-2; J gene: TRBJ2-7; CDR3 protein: CASSFSVRPEQYF; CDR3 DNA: TGTGCCAGCAGCTTCAGCGTTCGTCCCGAGCAGTACTTC
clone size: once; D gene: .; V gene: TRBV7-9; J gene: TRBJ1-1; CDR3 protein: CASSLAEGTEAFF; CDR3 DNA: TGTGCCAGCAGCTTAGCAGAGGGCACTGAAGCTTTCTTT
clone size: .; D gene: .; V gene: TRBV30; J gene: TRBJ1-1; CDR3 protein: CACGHNTEAFF; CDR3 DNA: TGTGCGTGTGGGCACAACACTGAAGCTTTCTTT
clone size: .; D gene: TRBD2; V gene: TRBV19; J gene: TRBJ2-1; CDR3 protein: CASSRLTGGAYNEQFF; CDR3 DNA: TGTGCCAGTAGTAGGTTGACGGGGGGGGCATACAATGAGCAGTTCTTC
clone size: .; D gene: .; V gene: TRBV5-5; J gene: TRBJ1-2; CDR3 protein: CASSREQTVNYGYTF; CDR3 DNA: TGTGCCAGCAGCCGGGAACAGACCGTTAACTATGGCTACACCTTC
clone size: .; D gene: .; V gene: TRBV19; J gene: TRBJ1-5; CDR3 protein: CASSIDRGNQPQHF; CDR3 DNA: TGTGCCAGTAGTATAGACAGGGGCAATCAGCCCCAGCATTTT
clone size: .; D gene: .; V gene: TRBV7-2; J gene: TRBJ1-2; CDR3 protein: CASSPPLGGDLYGYTF; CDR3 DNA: TGTGCCAGCAGCCCCCCTCTGGGGGGGGATCTCTATGGCTACACCTTC
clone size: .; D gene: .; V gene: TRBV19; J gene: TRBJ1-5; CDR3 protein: CASRAAGEGNQPQHF; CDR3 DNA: TGTGCCAGTAGGGCCGCGGGGGAGGGAAATCAGCCCCAGCATTTT
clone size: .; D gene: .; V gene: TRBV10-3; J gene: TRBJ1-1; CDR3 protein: CAISEFRRVETEAFF; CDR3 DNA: TGTGCCATCAGTGAGTTCCGCAGGGTGGAGACTGAAGCTTTCTTT
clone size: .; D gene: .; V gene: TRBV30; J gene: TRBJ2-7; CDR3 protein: CAWSVGDTYEQYF; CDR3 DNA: TGTGCCTGGAGTGTCGGGGACACTTACGAGCAGTACTTC
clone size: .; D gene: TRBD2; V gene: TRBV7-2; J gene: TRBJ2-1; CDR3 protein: CASSAQGLAGIYNEQFF; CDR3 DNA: TGTGCCAGCAGCGCTCAAGGACTAGCGGGGATCTACAATGAGCAGTTCTTC
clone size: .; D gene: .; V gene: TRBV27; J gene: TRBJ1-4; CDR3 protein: CASSGLSLWNEKLFF; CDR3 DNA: TGTGCCAGCAGTGGACTCTCCCTCTGGAATGAAAAACTGTTTTTT
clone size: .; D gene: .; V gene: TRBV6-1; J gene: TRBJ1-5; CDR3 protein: CASTLLTGSNQPQHF; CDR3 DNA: TGTGCCAGCACCCTACTAACAGGTAGCAATCAGCCCCAGCATTTT
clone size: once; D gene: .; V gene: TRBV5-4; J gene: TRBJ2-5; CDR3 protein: CASSSNQGSPQETQYF; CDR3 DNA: TGTGCCAGCAGTTCTAACCAGGGGAGTCCCCAAGAGACCCAGTACTTC
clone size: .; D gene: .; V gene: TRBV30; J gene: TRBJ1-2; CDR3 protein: CAWSVTGGYGYTF; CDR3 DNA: TGTGCCTGGAGTGTTACGGGGGGCTATGGCTACACCTTC
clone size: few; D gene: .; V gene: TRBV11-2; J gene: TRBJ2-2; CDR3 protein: CASSLVPPGVGTGELFF; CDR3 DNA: TGTGCCAGCAGCTTAGTCCCCCCCGGGGTGGGCACCGGGGAGCTGTTTTTT
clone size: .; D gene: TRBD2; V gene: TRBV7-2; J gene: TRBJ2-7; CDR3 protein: CASSTGGRLAGTSYEQYF; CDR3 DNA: TGTGCCAGCAGCACAGGGGGCCGACTAGCGGGAACCTCCTACGAGCAGTACTTC
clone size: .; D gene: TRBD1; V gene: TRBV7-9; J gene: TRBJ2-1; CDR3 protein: CASSLRQGNEQFF; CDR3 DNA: TGTGCCAGCAGCTTAAGACAGGGAAATGAGCAGTTCTTC
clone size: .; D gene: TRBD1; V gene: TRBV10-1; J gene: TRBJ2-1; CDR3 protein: CATQPTDRGLGEQFF; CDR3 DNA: TGCGCCACCCAGCCTACGGACAGGGGGCTAGGGGAGCAGTTCTTC
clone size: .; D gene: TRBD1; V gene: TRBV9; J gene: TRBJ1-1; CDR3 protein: CASSSQGINTEAFF; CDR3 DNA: TGTGCCAGCAGCTCACAGGGGATCAACACTGAAGCTTTCTTT
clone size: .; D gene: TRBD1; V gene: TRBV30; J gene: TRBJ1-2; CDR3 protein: CAWRSPRTGYRHGYTF; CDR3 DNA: TGTGCCTGGAGATCTCCGAGGACAGGCTACCGTCATGGCTACACCTTC
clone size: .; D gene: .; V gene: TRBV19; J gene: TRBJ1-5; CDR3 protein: CASSMTPTGLSQPQHF; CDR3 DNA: TGTGCCAGTAGTATGACCCCAACAGGGCTGAGTCAGCCCCAGCATTTT
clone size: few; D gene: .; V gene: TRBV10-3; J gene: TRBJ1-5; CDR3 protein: CAIRADRGNNQPQHF; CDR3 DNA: TGTGCCATCAGGGCCGATAGGGGGAACAATCAGCCCCAGCATTTT
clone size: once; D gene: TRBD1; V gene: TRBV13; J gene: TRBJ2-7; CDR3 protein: CASSSRDRVLVLVDEQYF; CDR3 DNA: TGTGCCAGCAGCTCCCGGGACAGGGTCTTGGTCTTGGTGGACGAGCAGTACTTC
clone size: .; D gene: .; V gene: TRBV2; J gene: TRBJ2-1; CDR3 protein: CASRSQGSSYNEQFF; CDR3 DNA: TGTGCCAGCCGCTCACAGGGTAGCTCCTACAATGAGCAGTTCTTC
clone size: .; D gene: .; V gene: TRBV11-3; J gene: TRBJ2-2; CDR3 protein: CASSFNTGELFF; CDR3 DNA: TGTGCCAGCAGCTTCAATACCGGGGAGCTGTTTTTT
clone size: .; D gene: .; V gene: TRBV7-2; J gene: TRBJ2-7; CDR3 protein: CASSLDSSSYEQYF; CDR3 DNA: TGTGCCAGCAGCCTAGACTCAAGCTCCTACGAGCAGTACTTC
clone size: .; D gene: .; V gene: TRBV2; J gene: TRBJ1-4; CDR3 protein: CASTETGMRSNEKLFF; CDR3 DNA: TGTGCCAGCACTGAGACAGGCATGCGCTCTAATGAAAAACTGTTTTTT
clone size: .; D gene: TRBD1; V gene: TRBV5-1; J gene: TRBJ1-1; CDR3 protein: CASSVGLLHRGTEAFF; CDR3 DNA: TGCGCCAGCAGCGTCGGACTGCTGCACAGGGGCACTGAAGCTTTCTTT
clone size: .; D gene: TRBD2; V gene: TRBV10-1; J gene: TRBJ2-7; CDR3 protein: CATGTSGNYEQYF; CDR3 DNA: TGCGCCACCGGGACTAGCGGTAACTACGAGCAGTACTTC
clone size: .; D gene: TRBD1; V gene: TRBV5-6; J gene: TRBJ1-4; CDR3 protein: CASSPTGGGKKLFF; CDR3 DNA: TGTGCCAGCAGCCCAACAGGGGGAGGAAAAAAACTGTTTTTT
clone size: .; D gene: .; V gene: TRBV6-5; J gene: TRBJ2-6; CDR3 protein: CASSGANVLTF; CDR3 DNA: TGTGCCTCATCTGGGGCCAACGTCCTGACTTTC